One sample yielded the 32 T cell receptor beta chains listed below, sequenced in a study of T-cell reconstitution after alpha-beta-depleted transplantation in children. Preparation of the TCRbeta library was carried out with unique molecular identifiers. TCRdb reanalysed the PCR reads using MiXCR and keeps one entry per CDR3 protein. The sample gives a few hundred thousand distinct CDR3 sequences, 10% to 15% of which show up once; 2.2% is in the top ten. The sample consisted of PBMCs, mostly from graft donor cells, taken 360 days after TCRalphabeta/CD19-depleted stem cell transplant. Receptor source: a male patient between 5 and 17 years old who had a stem cell transplant for acute myeloid leukemia, so the T cells may come from the graft donor.

In this sample, this clonotype turned up a few times. V gene TRBV5-1 combines with J gene TRBJ1-5; D is perhaps TRBD1 (6 bases). The CDR3 consists of 15 residues. V gave up 0 bases and J gave up 5 bases, with 12 bases separating them. Germline V lookup: CDR1 SGHRS, CDR2 YFSETQ. The CDR3 nucleotides are TGCGCCAGCAGCTTGGAGGGGGTTTGGGATCAGCCCCAGCATTTT. Amino acids: CASSLEGVWDQPQHF.

There are a few counts of this clonotype. This chain connects TRBV12-3 or TRBV12-4 to TRBJ1-1; the match to TRBD1 covers 8 bases. The CDR3 contains 12 residues. V dropped 10 bases and J dropped 4; count of bases not matched to a gene: 5. The CDR3 sequence: CAILTGGTEAFF. DNA of the CDR3: TGTGCCATCCTCACAGGGGGCACTGAAGCTTTCTTT.

J is TRBJ2-4 and V is TRBV7-6; 10 bases match TRBD2. The V segment lost 0 bases and the J segment 5 bases; nucleotides outside the gene matches: 16. The CDR3 loop spans 20 amino acids. Germline V gives CDR1 SGHVS, CDR2 FNYEAQ. The CDR3 nucleotides read TGTGCCAGCAGCTTAGCCCTAGCGGGAGTAGTCGGGACAGGTGAAAACATTCAGTACTTC. Amino acids: CASSLALAGVVGTGENIQYF.

The chain joins TRBV6-5 to TRBJ2-7; 7 positions agree with TRBD1. This CDR3 is built from 13 residues. The V gene's germline CDR1 is MNHEY and CDR2 SVGAGI. Unmatched junction bases numbered 1, after V lost 0 bases and J lost 5 bases. The CDR3 protein is CASSYSTGNEQYF. CDR3 DNA: TGTGCCAGCAGTTACTCGACAGGGAACGAGCAGTACTTC.

In its sample, this clonotype was seen many times. The chain links TRBV29-1 to TRBJ2-7, with 7 bases lining up with TRBD2. V was clipped by 7 bases and J by 6 bases; unmatched bases: 21. CDR1 SQVTM and CDR2 ANQGSEA come from the germline V gene. CDR3 length: 16 residues. In DNA form, the CDR3 reads TGCAGCGCCACCCTGGGAGGGACGGACCCAAATAGCGAGCAGTACTTC. It encodes CSATLGGTDPNSEQYF.

The V gene is TRBV7-9, the J gene TRBJ1-1, with D possibly TRBD1 on 6 matching bases. Germline V gives CDR1 SEHNR, CDR2 FQNEAQ (reference sequence). V was shortened by 2 bases and J by 5 bases, with 12 bases between the two germline ends. This CDR3 contains 14 residues. This CDR3 is CASSLQGRGTEAFF. CDR3 in DNA: TGTGCCAGCAGCTTACAGGGGAGGGGTACTGAAGCTTTCTTT.

The chain employs TRBV27 and TRBJ1-4; D ambiguous. Deletions cut 7 bases from V and 7 bases from J, with 16 bases between. The CDR3 runs 14 residues. Per germline, CDR1 MNHEY and CDR2 SMNVEV (reference sequence). The CDR3 DNA reads as TGTGCCAGCACCAAAAGGGAGGGCGGTGAAAAACTGTTTTTT. It encodes CASTKREGGEKLFF.

In this sample, this clonotype turned up a few times. The chain couples TRBV28 to TRBJ2-3; 10 nucleotides match TRBD2. CDR1 is MDHEN, CDR2 SYDVKM, per germline. The V gene end was trimmed by 10 bases and the J gene end by 7 bases; junction bases not matched to a gene: 8. The CDR3 extends over 13 amino acids. Here the CDR3 DNA reads TGTGCCAAGTCTAGCGGGAGTTCGAATACGCAGTATTTT. It yields the protein CAKSSGSSNTQYF.

V gene TRBV20-1 combines with J gene TRBJ2-3, with D unclear. The CDR3 totals 14 residues. Per germline, CDR1 DFQATT and CDR2 SNEGSKA (reference sequence). The ends were cut back, 0 bases at V and 5 bases at J, with 12 bases in the middle. CDR3 sequence: CSARDPGYLDTQYF. The CDR3 DNA reads as TGCAGTGCTAGAGACCCTGGGTACCTAGATACGCAGTATTTT.

This clonotype turned up a few times. The chain recombines TRBV12-3 or TRBV12-4 with TRBJ1-1; 7 bases line up with TRBD1. The CDR3 is made up of 15 amino acids. J lost 2 bases, V lost 4 bases, and 7 bases had no gene match. The CDR3 region is CASSSQGGTNTEAFF. The CDR3 coding sequence is TGTGCCAGCAGTTCCCAGGGGGGAACAAACACTGAAGCTTTCTTT.

This clonotype was found a few times. The chain has TRBV21-1 and TRBJ2-7; TRBD1 was called by the table and not checked on the DNA. TRBV21-1 is classified as a pseudogene. The CDR3 is 16 residues long. The CDR3 loop is CASSVKGGGATYEQYF. In DNA form, the CDR3 reads TGTGCCAGCAGCGTGAAGGGAGGGGGGGCGACCTACGAGCAGTACTTC.

This chain links TRBV19 with TRBJ1-5, with D possibly matching TRBD1 (5 bases). Germline assignment: CDR1 LNHDA and CDR2 SQIVND (reference sequence). The CDR3 runs 14 residues. The ends were cut back, 8 bases at V and 0 bases at J, with 11 bases in the middle. This CDR3 reads CASRRGSSNQPQHF. The DNA for the CDR3 is TGTGCCAGTCGCCGGGGCAGTAGCAATCAGCCCCAGCATTTT. Full variable domain (rest looked up from reference TRBV19 and TRBJ1-5): DGGITQSPKYLFRKEGQNVTLSCEQNLNHDAMYWYRQDPGQGLRLIYYSQIVNDFQKGDIAEGYSVSREKKESFPLTVTSAQKNPTAFYLCASRRGSSNQPQHFGDGTRLSIL.

The sample holds many counts of this clonotype. The gene calls are TRBV15 and TRBJ2-7; D may be TRBD2 (5 bases). The CDR3 contains 19 residues. CDR1 and CDR2 from the germline V gene are LNHNV and YYDKDF (reference sequence). V was trimmed by 4 bases and J by 0 bases, leaving 25 bases between them. This CDR3 reads CATSMTTRTVNHYSYEQYF. The CDR3 DNA is TGTGCCACCAGCATGACTACTAGAACCGTAAACCACTACTCCTACGAGCAGTACTTC.

This clonotype was counted only a few times. The gene calls are TRBV28 and TRBJ2-1, with 13 bases identical to TRBD2. CDR1 is MDHEN, CDR2 SYDVKM, per germline. This CDR3 region has 20 residues. V lost 3 bases, J lost 0 bases, and 11 bases stayed unmatched. Here the CDR3 DNA reads TGTGCCAGCAGTTTCTATTGGACTAGCGGGAGTTTTTACTCCTACAATGAGCAGTTCTTC. This gives the protein CASSFYWTSGSFYSYNEQFF.

This clonotype was observed many times. CDR3: CASSVEAASYEQYF. CDR3 nucleotide sequence: TGTGCCAGCAGCGTAGAAGCGGCCTCCTACGAGCAGTACTTC. The chain uses TRBV9 and TRBJ2-7; possibly TRBD2 for D (5 bases). With 0 bases removed from V and 0 bases from J, the gap between germline ends came to 7 bases. The CDR3 spans 14 residues. Per germline, CDR1 SGDLS and CDR2 YYNGEE.

This clonotype was observed many times. CDR3 loop: CASSANQGLAYEQYF. The CDR3 DNA follows: TGTGCCAGCAGCGCCAACCAGGGACTAGCCTACGAGCAGTACTTC. The chain has TRBV9 and TRBJ2-7, with 8 bases fitting TRBD2. The germline V gene encodes CDR1 SGDLS and CDR2 YYNGEE. V lost 3 bases to trimming and J lost 2 bases; unmatched junction nucleotides: 7. CDR3 length: 15 residues.

The rearrangement links TRBV20-1 to TRBJ2-3; unclear D gene. Trimming stripped 6 bases from V and 12 bases from J, with 16 bases between. Germline assignment: CDR1 DFQATT and CDR2 SNEGSKA (reference sequence). The CDR3 length is 11 residues. The CDR3 reads CSATDSFFQYF. The CDR3 region has the DNA TGCAGTGCAACAGATAGTTTTTTTCAGTATTTT.

The sample holds many counts of this clonotype. The rearrangement links TRBV7-2 to TRBJ2-5; the D gene could be TRBD1 or TRBD2 (6 bases each). The CDR3 consists of 15 residues. Looked up from germline, CDR1 is SGHTA and CDR2 is FQGNSA. Trimming took off 5 bases at V and 4 bases at J, with 17 bases between the two ends. The CDR3 reads CASSAGLAGAETQYF. For the CDR3, the DNA is TGTGCCAGCAGCGCGGGGCTAGCAGGGGCAGAGACCCAGTACTTC.

This clonotype showed up just once. V usage is TRBV25-1 and J usage is TRBJ2-5; D possibly corresponds to TRBD1 (5 bases). Looked up from germline, CDR1 is MGHDK and CDR2 is SYGVNS. V was pared by 1 base and J by 1 base, with 10 bases between. The CDR3 is made up of 15 amino acids. The CDR3 loop reads CASSESGAVQETQYF. The CDR3 DNA reads TGTGCCAGCAGTGAATCTGGGGCAGTCCAAGAGACCCAGTACTTC.

The V gene is TRBV12-5, the J gene TRBJ2-1; 11 nucleotides match TRBD2. V lost 5 bases, J lost 7 bases, and 7 bases stayed unmatched. Germline V lookup: CDR1 LGHNT, CDR2 FRNRAP. This CDR3 has 15 residues. The CDR3 nucleotides are TGTGCTAGTGGTCTGACTAGCGGGATCCGAAATGAGCAGTTCTTC. Protein product: CASGLTSGIRNEQFF. Full variable domain (outside the CDR3, taken from reference TRBV12-5 and TRBJ2-1): DARVTQTPRHKVTEMGQEVTMRCQPILGHNTVFWYRQTMMQGLELLAYFRNRAPLDDSGMPKDRFSAEMPDATLATLKIQPSEPRDSAVYFCASGLTSGIRNEQFFGPGTRLTVL.

In its sample, this clonotype was seen a few times. The chain combines TRBV19 with TRBJ2-7; TRBD1 matches 7 bases. The germline gives CDR1 LNHDA, CDR2 SQIVND (reference sequence). V was clipped by 11 bases and J by 3 bases; unmatched bases: 10. CDR3 length equals 13 residues. CDR3 nucleotides: TGTGCCGCGTCGAAGGGACAGCTCTACGAGCAGTACTTC. Amino acids: CAASKGQLYEQYF. Drawing the rest from reference TRBV19 and TRBJ2-7, the complete variable domain is DGGITQSPKYLFRKEGQNVTLSCEQNLNHDAMYWYRQDPGQGLRLIYYSQIVNDFQKGDIAEGYSVSREKKESFPLTVTSAQKNPTAFYLCAASKGQLYEQYFGPGTRLTVT.

This clonotype has a count of ten or more. J is TRBJ2-2 and V is TRBV11-2; the D call may be TRBD1 or TRBD2 (5 bases each). There are 16 residues in the CDR3. From germline, CDR1 is SGHAT and CDR2 FQNNGV. The V end was cut by 3 bases, the J end by 2 bases, with 13 bases between. The CDR3 DNA sequence: TGTGCCAGCAGCTTCCGGACGGGGCCAAACACCGGGGAGCTGTTTTTT. As protein: CASSFRTGPNTGELFF.

Only a few counts were recorded for this clonotype. This chain joins TRBV12-3 or TRBV12-4 and TRBJ2-2; 8 bases are a match to TRBD1. Trimming at V came to 7 bases and at J to 1 base, leaving 14 bases not matched to a gene. The CDR3 spans 18 residues. As DNA, the CDR3 is TGTGCCAGCATCTATCGCGCCCCCGGGACAGGGAACACCGGGGAGCTGTTTTTT. Translated, it gives CASIYRAPGTGNTGELFF.

This chain uses TRBV27 with TRBJ2-1; D gene ambiguous. The germline V gene has CDR1 MNHEY and CDR2 SMNVEV (reference sequence). The CDR3 sequence is 15 residues long. V was trimmed by 0 bases and J by 4 bases, leaving 10 bases between them. CDR3 region: CASSLSGMGYNEQFF. CDR3 in DNA: TGTGCCAGCAGTTTATCGGGGATGGGATACAATGAGCAGTTCTTC.

The V gene is TRBV29-1, the J gene TRBJ2-5, with 7 bases that match TRBD1. The CDR3 runs 15 residues. V gave up 6 bases and J gave up 0 bases; unmatched junction bases: 10. The germline V gene has CDR1 SQVTM and CDR2 ANQGSEA. The CDR3 loop reads CSVHRGQGNQETQYF. The CDR3 bases are TGCAGCGTCCATAGGGGGCAGGGGAACCAAGAGACCCAGTACTTC.

This clonotype was recorded a few times. The J gene is TRBJ2-6, the V gene TRBV12-3 or TRBV12-4; D is uncertain. The V and J ends lost 5 bases and 0 bases respectively, with 5 bases between them. The CDR3 is 14 amino acids. DNA of the CDR3: TGTGCCAGCAGTCGAGTCTCTGGGGCCAACGTCCTGACTTTC. Its protein is CASSRVSGANVLTF.

The rearrangement uses TRBV7-8 and TRBJ2-1; 14 bases are a match to TRBD2. The CDR3 is 19 residues long. Germline CDR1 SGHVS, CDR2 FQNEAQ. V lost 2 bases to trimming and J lost 0 bases; unmatched junction nucleotides: 6. The CDR3 protein is CASSLPGTSGSTSYNEQFF. CDR3 DNA: TGTGCCAGCAGCTTACCCGGGACTAGCGGGAGTACCTCCTACAATGAGCAGTTCTTC.

The chain employs TRBV6-2 or TRBV6-3 and TRBJ2-7; TRBD2 aligns across 7 bases. Germline values: CDR1 MNHEY, CDR2 SVGEGT. CDR3 length: 13 residues. V shed 6 bases and J 5 bases; nucleotides not matched to a gene: 7. For the CDR3, the DNA is TGTGCCAGCAGCCGACCGGGACTAAACGAGCAGTACTTC. It is translated as CASSRPGLNEQYF.

In its sample, this clonotype was seen a few times. The V gene is TRBV18, the J gene TRBJ2-6; no clear D. CDR1 and CDR2 from the germline V gene are KGHSH and LQKENI. The CDR3 consists of 16 residues. V was trimmed by 1 base and J by 1 base, leaving 8 bases between them. The CDR3 is CASSPLGSSGANVLTF. In nucleotides, the CDR3 is TGTGCCAGCTCACCACTCGGTTCATCTGGGGCCAACGTCCTGACTTTC.

This clonotype was seen only a few times. The chain recombines TRBV20-1 with TRBJ1-4; a possible D gene is TRBD1 (6 bases). Germline CDR1 reads DFQATT; CDR2 reads SNEGSKA (reference sequence). The germline V and J ends were trimmed by 5 bases and 5 bases, with 15 bases remaining between them. The CDR3 consists of 14 residues. CDR3 in amino acids: CSAGPRGTNEKLFF. The CDR3 nucleotides are TGCAGTGCTGGCCCCAGGGGCACGAATGAAAAACTGTTTTTT.

This clonotype appeared a few times. V gene TRBV11-2 combines with J gene TRBJ2-4, with TRBD1 matching over 8 bases. V shed 5 bases and J 2 bases; nucleotides not matched to a gene: 14. Germline V gene data show CDR1 as SGHAT and CDR2 as FQNNGV. This CDR3 is built from 18 residues. CDR3 loop: CASSPSLRTGFTKNIQYF. The CDR3, as DNA: TGTGCCAGCAGCCCATCATTGAGGACAGGGTTTACCAAAAACATTCAGTACTTC.

There are a few counts of this clonotype. The genes are TRBV29-1 and TRBJ2-5, with a tentative D call TRBD1 (6 bases). Germline V gene lookup returns CDR1 SQVTM and CDR2 ANQGSEA. The V end was cut by 7 bases, the J end by 4 bases, with 13 bases between. The CDR3 loop spans 12 amino acids. The CDR3 nucleotides read TGCAGCGCAATACAGGGTGGAGAGACCCAGTACTTC. This sequence encodes CSAIQGGETQYF. Together with reference TRBV29-1 and TRBJ2-5, the CDR3 gives the full variable domain: SAVISQKPSRDICQRGTSLTIQCQVDSQVTMMFWYRQQPGQSLTLIATANQGSEATYESGFVIDKFPISRPNLTFSTLTVSNMSPEDSSIYLCSAIQGGETQYFGPGTRLLVL.